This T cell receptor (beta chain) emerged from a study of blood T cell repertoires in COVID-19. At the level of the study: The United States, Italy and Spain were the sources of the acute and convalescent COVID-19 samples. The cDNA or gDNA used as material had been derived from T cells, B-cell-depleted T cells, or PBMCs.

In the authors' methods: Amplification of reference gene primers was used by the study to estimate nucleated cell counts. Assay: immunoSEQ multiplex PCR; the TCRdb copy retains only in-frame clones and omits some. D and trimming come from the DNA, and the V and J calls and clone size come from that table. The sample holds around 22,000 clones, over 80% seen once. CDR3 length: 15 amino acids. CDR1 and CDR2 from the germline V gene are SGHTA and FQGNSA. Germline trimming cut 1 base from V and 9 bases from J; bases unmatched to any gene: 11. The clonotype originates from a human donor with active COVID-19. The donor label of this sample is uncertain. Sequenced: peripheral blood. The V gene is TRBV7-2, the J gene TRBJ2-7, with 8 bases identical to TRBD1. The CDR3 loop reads CASSLDQGAGVGQYF. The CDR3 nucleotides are TGTGCCAGCAGCTTAGACCAGGGGGCTGGGGTTGGGCAGTACTTC. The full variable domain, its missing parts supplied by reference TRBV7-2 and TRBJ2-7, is GAGVSQSPSNKVTEKGKDVELRCDPISGHTALYWYRQSLGQGLEFLIYFQGNSAPDKSGLPSDRFSAERTGGSVSTLTIQRTQQEDSAVYLCASSLDQGAGVGQYFGPGTRLTVT.